This T cell receptor beta chain derives from a study of PD-L1 blockade in urothelial cancer. About the study: Previous chemotherapy exposure amounted to 0 to 3 regimens for patients. Blood was tested 3 weeks (second dose) and 6 weeks into treatment.

Synthetic TCR analog templates were added to each PCR reaction. Measured with immunoSEQ multiplex PCR; TCRdb has only the in-frame clones, and not every one. The sample shows roughly 45,000 clones, around four fifths of them seen only once. Germline lookup yields CDR1 SGHTS and CDR2 YDEGEE. This CDR3 is built from 15 residues. The junction had 10 bases not matched to a gene; V was cut back by 2 bases and J by 9 bases. This clone has just a few counts. Time point defined: peripheral blood 6 weeks after treatment start. For each patient, 1 to 8 samples were obtained, pretreatment and on-treatment. Source: PBMCs, taken around atezolizumab (anti-PD-L1) treatment. The clonotype originates from a man aged 55 to 70 with urothelial cancer. The V call is TRBV5-8, the J call TRBJ2-7, with 11 positions matching TRBD1. Here the CDR3 reads CASSFRHGQGAVQYF. The CDR3, as DNA: TGTGCCAGCAGCTTTCGTCACGGACAGGGGGCGGTGCAGTACTTC.